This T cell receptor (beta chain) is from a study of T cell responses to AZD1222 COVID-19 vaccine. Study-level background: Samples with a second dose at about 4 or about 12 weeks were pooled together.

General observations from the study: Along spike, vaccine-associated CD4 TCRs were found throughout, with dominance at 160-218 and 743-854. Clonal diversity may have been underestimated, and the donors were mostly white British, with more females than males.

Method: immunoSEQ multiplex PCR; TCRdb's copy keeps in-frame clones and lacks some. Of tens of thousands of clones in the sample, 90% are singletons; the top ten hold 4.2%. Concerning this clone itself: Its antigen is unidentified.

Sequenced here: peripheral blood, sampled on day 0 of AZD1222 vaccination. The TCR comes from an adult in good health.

The CDR3 region has the DNA TGTGCCAGTAGTGCGAGCAGGGTAGGTAATCAGCCCCAGCATTTT. It translates to CASSASRVGNQPQHF. The chain combines TRBV19 with TRBJ1-5, with a tentative D call TRBD1 (5 bases). CDR3 length equals 15 residues. Trimming removed 5 bases from V and 4 bases from J, with 15 bases in between. Germline CDR1 and CDR2: LNHDA and SQIVND (reference sequence).